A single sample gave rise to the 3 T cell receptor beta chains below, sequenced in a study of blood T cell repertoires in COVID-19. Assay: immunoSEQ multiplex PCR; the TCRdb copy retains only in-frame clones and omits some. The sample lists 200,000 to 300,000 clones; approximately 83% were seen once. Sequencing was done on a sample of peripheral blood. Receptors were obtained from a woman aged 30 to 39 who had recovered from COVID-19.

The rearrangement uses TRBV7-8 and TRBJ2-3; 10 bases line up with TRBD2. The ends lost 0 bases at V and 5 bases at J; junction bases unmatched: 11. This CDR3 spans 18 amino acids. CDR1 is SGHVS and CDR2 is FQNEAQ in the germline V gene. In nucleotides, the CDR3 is TGTGCCAGCAGCTTAGCCCGCCTAGCGGGGGAACGGGGAGATACGCAGTATTTT. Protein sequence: CASSLARLAGERGDTQYF.

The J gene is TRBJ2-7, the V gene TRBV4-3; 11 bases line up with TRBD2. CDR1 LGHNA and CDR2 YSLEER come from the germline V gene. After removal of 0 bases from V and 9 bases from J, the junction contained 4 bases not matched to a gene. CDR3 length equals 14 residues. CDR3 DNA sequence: TGCGCCAGCAGCCAAGAACTAGCGGGGGTCAGGCAGTACTTC. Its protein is CASSQELAGVRQYF.

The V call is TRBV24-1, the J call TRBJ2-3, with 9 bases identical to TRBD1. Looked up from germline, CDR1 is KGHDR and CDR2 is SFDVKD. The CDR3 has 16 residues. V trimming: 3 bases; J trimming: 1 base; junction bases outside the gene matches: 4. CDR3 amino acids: CATSDHRGLGTDTQYF. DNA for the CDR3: TGTGCCACCAGTGATCACAGGGGGCTTGGCACAGATACGCAGTATTTT.